This entry lists 19 T cell receptor beta chains sequenced from one sample in a study of blood T cell repertoires in COVID-19. The repertoire was sequenced with immunoSEQ multiplex PCR; TCRdb's copy has only in-frame clones and lacks some. The sample lists 180,000 or so clones, around 83% occurring once. Sample: peripheral blood. The receptors come from a man aged 18 to 30 with acute or convalescent COVID-19.

This clone has only a few counts. The CDR3 here is CASRKNEGDRYGAFF. CDR3 sequence (DNA): TGTGCCAGCAGAAAAAACGAGGGGGATCGGTACGGCGCTTTCTTT. This chain joins TRBV3-1 (or the pseudogene TRBV3-2) and TRBJ1-1; tentative D call: TRBD1 (6 bases). Per germline, CDR1 LGHDT and CDR2 YNNKEL (reference sequence). The CDR3 loop spans 15 amino acids. Trimming left V 6 bases short and J 11 bases short, with 25 bases between.

This clone has only one observation. The identical CDR3 is also encoded by other nucleotide sequences in the sample. The V gene is TRBV10-2, the J gene TRBJ1-5; D might be TRBD1 (5 bases). The germline V gene has CDR1 WSHSY and CDR2 SAAADI. Trimming shortened V by 2 bases and J by 6 bases, and 8 bases separated the two germline ends. The CDR3 totals 13 residues. CDR3 region: CASSEQGGQPQHF. The CDR3 DNA reads as TGCGCCAGCAGTGAGCAGGGTGGTCAGCCCCAGCATTTT.

The V call is TRBV25-1, the J call TRBJ2-1, with 7 bases aligning to TRBD2. Germline trimming cut 4 bases from V and 8 bases from J; bases unmatched to any gene: 11. The CDR3 is 15 residues long. Germline V CDR1 and CDR2: MGHDK, SYGVNS. The DNA of the CDR3 is TGTGCCAGCAGTGCAGTCAGTCTAGCGGTCCATGAGCAGTTCTTC. Amino acids: CASSAVSLAVHEQFF. The entire variable domain, with the rest obtained from reference TRBV25-1 and TRBJ2-1, is as follows: EADIYQTPRYLVIGTGKKITLECSQTMGHDKMYWYQQDPGMELHLIHYSYGVNSTEKGDLSSESTVSRIRTEHFPLTLESARPSHTSQYLCASSAVSLAVHEQFFGPGTRLTVL.

The genes are TRBV19 and TRBJ1-5; 9 positions agree with TRBD1. Trimming removed 3 bases from V and 7 bases from J; junction bases left unmatched: 7. The germline V gene encodes CDR1 LNHDA and CDR2 SQIVND (reference sequence). This CDR3 has 15 amino acids. The CDR3 is CASSMGTGLRQPQHF. The CDR3 DNA is TGTGCCAGTAGTATGGGGACAGGGCTAAGGCAGCCCCAGCATTTT.

Only one count was recorded for this clone. The chain is built from TRBV6-1 and TRBJ2-3, with D tentatively TRBD2 (5 bases). The CDR3 sequence is 12 residues long. CDR1 is MNHNS and CDR2 is SASEGT in the germline V gene. V lost 2 bases to trimming and J lost 5 bases, with 5 bases between them. CDR3 residues: CASSEREDTQYF. CDR3 nucleotide sequence: TGTGCCAGCAGTGAACGGGAAGATACGCAGTATTTT.

The genes are TRBV9 and TRBJ2-5, with D maybe TRBD1 (5 bases). V lost 3 bases to trimming and J lost 1 base, with 13 bases between them. This CDR3 has 15 amino acids. The V gene's germline CDR1 is SGDLS and CDR2 YYNGEE. The DNA of the CDR3 is TGTGCCAGCAGCGGAGAGACAGAGATCCAAGAGACCCAGTACTTC. Translation: CASSGETEIQETQYF.

Points on this clone: Because the CDR3's place on the DNA is in doubt, the DNA is left out and the CDR3 is given as listed by TCRdb. The chain has TRBV12-1 and TRBJ2-3; TRBD2 is taken as the D call from the table, unchecked against the DNA. TRBV12-1 is a pseudogene segment. Inclusive of both ends, the CDR3 amounts to 16 amino acids. CDR3 in amino acids: CASSFWARGITDTQYF.

The chain combines TRBV3-1 (or the pseudogene TRBV3-2) with TRBJ1-3; no clear D. The CDR3 consists of 15 residues. Germline CDR1 and CDR2: LGHDT and YNNKEL (reference sequence). The V gene lost 3 bases and the J gene lost 3 bases, with 12 bases spanning the gap. CDR3 residues: CASSHGSSLGNTIYF. The CDR3 DNA reads as TGTGCCAGCAGCCATGGTAGTTCACTTGGAAACACCATATATTTT.

The gene calls are TRBV30 and TRBJ1-4, with D tentatively TRBD1 (6 bases). V lost 3 bases and J 0 bases, leaving 14 bases between the germline ends. CDR3 length: 16 residues. Germline V gene lookup returns CDR1 GTSNPN and CDR2 SVGIG (reference sequence). The CDR3 DNA follows: TGTGCCTGGAGCGCAAAAGGGGGTTCAACTAATGAAAAACTGTTTTTT. It yields the protein CAWSAKGGSTNEKLFF.

The CDR3 protein is CASSPGDRSYEQYF. The DNA for the CDR3 is TGTGCCAGCAGTCCGGGGGACAGATCCTACGAGCAGTACTTC. The chain recombines TRBV27 with TRBJ2-7; D is possibly TRBD1 (7 bases). The V gene's germline CDR1 is MNHEY and CDR2 SMNVEV (reference sequence). This CDR3 is 14 amino acids long. Trimming removed 5 bases at V and 1 base at J, with 12 bases between.

The rearrangement uses TRBV18 and TRBJ2-5, with 8 bases matching TRBD1. Germline V gene lookup returns CDR1 KGHSH and CDR2 LQKENI. CDR3 length: 14 amino acids. Trimming took 3 bases from V and 4 from J; bases not matched to a gene: 4. The CDR3 DNA follows: TGTGCCAGCTCACCGGACAGGGCCGGAGAGACCCAGTACTTC. Translation gives CASSPDRAGETQYF.

The chain combines TRBV19 with TRBJ1-5; D is possibly TRBD1 (5 bases). The length of the CDR3 is 16 residues. Germline loops: CDR1 LNHDA, CDR2 SQIVND (reference sequence). The V and J ends lost 4 bases and 2 bases respectively, with 15 bases between them. CDR3 sequence: CASSTWGDLGNQPQHF. Here the CDR3 DNA reads TGTGCCAGTAGTACCTGGGGGGATCTTGGCAATCAGCCCCAGCATTTT.

The rearrangement links TRBV24-1 to TRBJ2-3; 10 bases agree with TRBD1. This CDR3 is built from 14 residues. J gave up 6 bases and V 9 bases, and 8 bases lay outside the gene matches. Germline V gives CDR1 KGHDR, CDR2 SFDVKD. The CDR3 loop reads CATSRDRGIDTQYF. The CDR3 bases are TGTGCCACCTCCCGGGACAGGGGCATCGATACGCAGTATTTT.

The chain carries TRBV19 and TRBJ2-7; 7 nucleotides match TRBD1. Germline assignment: CDR1 LNHDA and CDR2 SQIVND (reference sequence). This CDR3 contains 12 residues. Trimming removed 5 bases from V and 3 bases from J; junction bases left unmatched: 1. The CDR3 coding sequence is TGTGCCAGTAGTGACAGGGTCTACGAGCAGTACTTC. This sequence encodes CASSDRVYEQYF.

This chain connects TRBV28 to TRBJ2-1, with TRBD1 matching 9 bases. The germline CDR1 and CDR2 sequences are MDHEN and SYDVKM. This CDR3 has 15 residues. The V segment lost 2 bases and the J segment 5 bases; nucleotides outside the gene matches: 4. CDR3 DNA sequence: TGTGCCAGCAGTTTAACCCGGACAGGGGACAATGAGCAGTTCTTC. This encodes CASSLTRTGDNEQFF.

The V gene is TRBV18, the J gene TRBJ2-5, with 8 bases that match TRBD2. The V gene's germline CDR1 is KGHSH and CDR2 LQKENI. Trimming at V came to 1 base and at J to 0 bases, leaving 1 base not matched to a gene. The CDR3 totals 15 residues. The CDR3 loop is CASSPLAGNQETQYF. CDR3 DNA sequence: TGTGCCAGCTCACCACTAGCGGGGAACCAAGAGACCCAGTACTTC.

This clone was seen once. The rearrangement joins TRBV7-2 to TRBJ2-5, with 8 bases matching TRBD1. The V segment lost 2 bases and the J segment 4 bases; nucleotides outside the gene matches: 3. This CDR3 has 14 amino acids. Germline V gives CDR1 SGHTA, CDR2 FQGNSA. This CDR3 is CASSLWQGAETQYF. DNA for the CDR3: TGTGCCAGCAGCTTATGGCAGGGGGCAGAGACCCAGTACTTC.

This rearrangement joins TRBV18 to TRBJ1-1; the D gene is possibly TRBD1 (6 bases). Germline CDR1 is KGHSH and CDR2 is LQKENI. V was clipped by 6 bases and J by 6 bases, with 20 bases between them. The CDR3 sequence is 15 residues long. Written as DNA, the CDR3 is TGTGCCAGCTCCCTCAGCAGGGGTCAGTCTTCTGAAGCTTTCTTT. Its protein product is CASSLSRGQSSEAFF.

The chain joins TRBV5-4 to TRBJ2-3; TRBD2 aligns across 10 bases. J gave up 3 bases and V 4 bases, and 11 bases lay outside the gene matches. This CDR3 is 17 amino acids long. The V gene's germline CDR1 is SGHNT and CDR2 YYREEE (reference sequence). As DNA, the CDR3 is TGTGCCAGCAGCCCGATCGGACTAGCGGTTAGTACAGATACGCAGTATTTT. This translates into CASSPIGLAVSTDTQYF.